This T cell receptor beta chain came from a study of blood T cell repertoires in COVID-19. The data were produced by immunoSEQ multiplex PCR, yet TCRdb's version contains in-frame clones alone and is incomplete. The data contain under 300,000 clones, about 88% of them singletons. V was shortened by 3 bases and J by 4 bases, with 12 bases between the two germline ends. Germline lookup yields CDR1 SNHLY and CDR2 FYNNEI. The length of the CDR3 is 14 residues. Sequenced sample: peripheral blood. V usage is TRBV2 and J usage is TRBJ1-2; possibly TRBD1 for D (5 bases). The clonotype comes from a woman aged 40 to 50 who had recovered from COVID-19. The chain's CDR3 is CASSDAGIPYGYTF. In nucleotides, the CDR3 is TGTGCCAGCAGTGATGCAGGGATTCCCTATGGCTACACCTTC.